The 2 T cell receptor beta chains below come from one sample, sequenced in a study of T cell clonotyping in hematopoietic cell transplantation. The repertoire was sequenced with immunoSEQ multiplex PCR; TCRdb's copy has only in-frame clones and lacks some. This table has some 9,300 clones, 80% to 90% appearing once. Specified time point: recipient sample about 28 days before transplant, after cytoreduction. The sample in question was peripheral blood mononuclear cells, obtained before stem cell transplant. All receptors derive from a woman aged 50 to 60 with chronic myeloid leukemia. Some clones in this sample may be carry-over from other donors' samples.

Regarding this clone: Its ends do not fully match the called genes, so a read error is possible. This chain joins TRBV15 and TRBJ1-4, with D maybe TRBD1 (6 bases). Germline CDR1 is LNHNV and CDR2 is YYDKDF (reference sequence). There are 13 residues in the CDR3. The CDR3 loop is CATGRGDNEKLFF. The CDR3 nucleotides read TGTGCCACCGGCAGGGGCGATAATGAAAAACTGTTTTTT.

This rearrangement joins TRBV5-6 to TRBJ2-2, with D hard to call. This CDR3 comprises 13 residues. The V end lost 0 bases, the J end lost 0 bases, and 0 bases lay between the germline ends. CDR1 and CDR2 (germline): SGHDT, YYEEEE. The CDR3 spells CASSLANTGELFF. In nucleotides, the CDR3 is TGTGCCAGCAGCTTGGCGAACACCGGGGAGCTGTTTTTT.